Listed below are T cell receptor beta chains from one sample, sequenced in a study of T cells in Graves' hyperthyroidism and ophthalmopathy. TCRdb passed the multiplex PCR reads through MiXCR, listing each CDR3 protein once. The sample carries almost 350,000 distinct CDR3 sequences, over 15% recorded once. What was sequenced was blood. The receptors derive from a woman in her thirties or forties with Graves' ophthalmopathy. Both conserved end residues are part of each CDR3. Fields, in order: V gene, CDR3 length, CDR3 protein.

v_gene: TRBV27
len: 16
CDR3aa: CASSPFSGRYSYEQYF

v_gene: TRBV6-1
len: 11
CDR3aa: CASSAAGGQYF

v_gene: TRBV28
len: 13
CDR3aa: CASTLSGGPVAFF

v_gene: TRBV12-3/TRBV12-4
len: 14
CDR3aa: CASSLGGGSYEQYF

v_gene: TRBV6-1
len: 14
CDR3aa: CASSLDRRADTQYF

v_gene: TRBV15
len: 15
CDR3aa: CATSRDSGGMYEQYF

v_gene: TRBV28
len: 16
CDR3aa: CASTLGPGGPTGELFF

v_gene: TRBV27
len: 18
CDR3aa: CASSLRKNGTEANYGYTF

v_gene: TRBV20-1
len: 12
CDR3aa: CSASTGDNEQFF

v_gene: TRBV24-1
len: 12
CDR3aa: CATSDFRGKQYF

v_gene: TRBV28
len: 13
CDR3aa: CASSFYGEETQYF

v_gene: TRBV6-1
len: 15
CDR3aa: CASRGAGRLNQPQHF

v_gene: TRBV7-9
len: 14
CDR3aa: CASSSSALVGEQYF

v_gene: TRBV28
len: 14
CDR3aa: CASSLRADNQPQHF

v_gene: TRBV15
len: 16
CDR3aa: CAASPPRTVAGVPQHF

v_gene: TRBV28
len: 15
CDR3aa: CASSATGTGETEAFF

v_gene: TRBV5-1
len: 15
CDR3aa: CASSLGTGGVYEQYF

v_gene: TRBV28
len: 15
CDR3aa: CASSLWGQQNTEAFF

v_gene: TRBV19
len: 14
CDR3aa: CASRVTSGRHEQYF

v_gene: TRBV12-3/TRBV12-4
len: 15
CDR3aa: CASSLTGTSVHEQYF

v_gene: TRBV30
len: 14
CDR3aa: CAWGDRQGISPLHF

v_gene: TRBV20-1
len: 12
CDR3aa: CSAKTGVQPQHF

v_gene: TRBV7-3
len: 15
CDR3aa: CASSLNGQSNSPLHF

v_gene: TRBV10-1
len: 13
CDR3aa: CASSESVASAQHF

v_gene: TRBV18
len: 13
CDR3aa: CASSPSQGAEAFF